This record looks at one TCR beta chain sequence and its context. The antigen is unknown. These data belong to a study of early T cells in non-severe SARS-CoV-2 infection. Across the study: It was bulk RNA from unsorted whole blood that was sequenced, and the chains were unpaired.

The TCR library protocol attached unique molecular identifiers to the individual cDNA molecules. From the 5' RACE reads, TCRdb called clonotypes with MiXCR, one entry per CDR3 protein. The table has tens of thousands of distinct CDR3 sequences, 13% to 15% seen once. Whole-study results and caveats: CD4 and private specificities were missed by VDJdb matching, which favored anti-spike CD8 responses.

Sequenced material: whole blood. This receptor was taken from an adult who was a healthcare worker with PCR-confirmed SARS-CoV-2 infection or an uninfected control (not recorded which).

The CDR3 spells CSAITGTSGPNSDTQYF. The CDR3 DNA reads as TGCAGTGCTATAACCGGGACTAGCGGTCCTAATTCAGATACGCAGTATTTT. V is TRBV20-1 and J is TRBJ2-3; TRBD2 agrees at 11 bases. This CDR3 comprises 17 residues. Germline CDR1 DFQATT, CDR2 SNEGSKA (reference sequence). Trimming at V came to 4 bases and at J to 4 bases, leaving 13 bases not matched to a gene.